The sample holds many counts of the clone carrying this TCR beta chain. The antigen remains undetermined. CDR3 size: 15 residues. The germline V gene encodes CDR1 MNHEY and CDR2 SMNVEV (reference sequence). Trimming took off 0 bases at V and 0 bases at J, with 9 bases between the two ends. The data were obtained in a study of early T cells in non-severe SARS-CoV-2 infection. Study summary: The input, bulk RNA from unsorted whole blood, was sequenced, and chains were unpaired. Study-wide points: Matches to VDJdb favored anti-spike CD8 responses and missed private and CD4 specificities.

Individual cDNA molecules received unique molecular identifiers during library preparation. TCRdb ran MiXCR on the 5' RACE reads and lists one entry per CDR3 protein. The data contain approximately 63,000 distinct CDR3 sequences, about 6% of them singletons. Material: whole blood, obtained at baseline. The sequence was collected from an adult who was a healthcare worker with PCR-confirmed SARS-CoV-2 infection or an uninfected control (not recorded which). The rearrangement uses TRBV27 and TRBJ2-7; tentatively, D is TRBD1 or TRBD2 (6 bases each). CDR3 sequence (DNA): TGTGCCAGCAGTTTATCGTGGGGGGCCTCCTACGAGCAGTACTTC. Its protein product is CASSLSWGASYEQYF.